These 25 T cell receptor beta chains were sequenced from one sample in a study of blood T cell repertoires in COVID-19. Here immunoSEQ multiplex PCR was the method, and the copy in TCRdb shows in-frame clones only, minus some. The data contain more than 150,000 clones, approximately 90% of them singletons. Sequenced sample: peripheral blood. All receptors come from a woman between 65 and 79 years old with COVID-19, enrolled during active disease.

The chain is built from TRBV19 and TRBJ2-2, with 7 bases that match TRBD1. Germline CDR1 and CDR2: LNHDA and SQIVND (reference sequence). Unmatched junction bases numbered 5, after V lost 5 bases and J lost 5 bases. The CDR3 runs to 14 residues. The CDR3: CASSAGTETGELFF. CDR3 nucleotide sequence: TGTGCCAGTAGTGCCGGGACAGAGACCGGGGAGCTGTTTTTT.

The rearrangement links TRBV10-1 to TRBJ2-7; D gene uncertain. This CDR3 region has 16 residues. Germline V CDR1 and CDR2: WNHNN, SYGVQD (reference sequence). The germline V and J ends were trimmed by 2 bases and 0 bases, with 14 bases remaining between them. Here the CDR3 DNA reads TGCGCCAGCAGTGAGGAGATACAGCATCCCTCCTACGAGCAGTACTTC. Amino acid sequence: CASSEEIQHPSYEQYF.

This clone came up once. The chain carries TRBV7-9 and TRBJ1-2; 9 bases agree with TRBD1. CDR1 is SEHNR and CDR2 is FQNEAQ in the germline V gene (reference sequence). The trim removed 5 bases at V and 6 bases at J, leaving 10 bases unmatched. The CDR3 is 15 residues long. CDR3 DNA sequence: TGTGCCAGCAGCACCCAGGGGACAGGGACCCATGGCTACACCTTC. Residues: CASSTQGTGTHGYTF.

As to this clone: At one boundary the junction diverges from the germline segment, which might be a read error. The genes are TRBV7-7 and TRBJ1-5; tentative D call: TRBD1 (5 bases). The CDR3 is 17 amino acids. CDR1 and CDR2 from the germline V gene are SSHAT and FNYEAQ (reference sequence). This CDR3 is CASSSRRTSSRNQPQHF. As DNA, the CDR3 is TGTGCTAGCAGCTCGCGACGGACATCTTCGAGGAATCAGCCCCAGCATTTT.

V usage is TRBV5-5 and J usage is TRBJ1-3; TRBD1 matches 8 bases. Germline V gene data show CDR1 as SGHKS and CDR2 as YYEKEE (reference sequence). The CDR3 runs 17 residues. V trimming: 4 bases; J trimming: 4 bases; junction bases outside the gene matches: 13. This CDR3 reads CASSRHYARDRGNTIYF. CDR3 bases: TGTGCCAGCAGCCGACATTATGCCCGGGACAGGGGAAACACCATATATTTT.

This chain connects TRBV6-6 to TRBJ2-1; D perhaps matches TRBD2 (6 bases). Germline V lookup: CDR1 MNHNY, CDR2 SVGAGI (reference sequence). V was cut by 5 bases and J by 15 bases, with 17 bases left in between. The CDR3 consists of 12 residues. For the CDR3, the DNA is TGTGCCAGCAGTCCCAGGCGGGATAATCCGTTCTTC. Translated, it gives CASSPRRDNPFF.

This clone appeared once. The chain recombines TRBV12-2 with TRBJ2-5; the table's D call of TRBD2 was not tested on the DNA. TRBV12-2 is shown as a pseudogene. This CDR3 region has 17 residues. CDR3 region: CASRLGVRAYFQETQYF. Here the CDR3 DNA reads TGTGCAAGTCGCTTAGGCGTGAGGGCCTATTTCCAAGAGACCCAGTACTTC.

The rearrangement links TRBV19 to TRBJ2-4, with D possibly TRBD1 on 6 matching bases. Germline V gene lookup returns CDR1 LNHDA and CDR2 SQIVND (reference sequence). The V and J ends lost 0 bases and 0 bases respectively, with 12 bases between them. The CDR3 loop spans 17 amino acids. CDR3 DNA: TGTGCCAGTAGTATAGAACGGACAGATTTAGCCAAAAACATTCAGTACTTC. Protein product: CASSIERTDLAKNIQYF. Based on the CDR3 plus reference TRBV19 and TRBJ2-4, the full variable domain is DGGITQSPKYLFRKEGQNVTLSCEQNLNHDAMYWYRQDPGQGLRLIYYSQIVNDFQKGDIAEGYSVSREKKESFPLTVTSAQKNPTAFYLCASSIERTDLAKNIQYFGAGTRLSVL.

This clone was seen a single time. This CDR3 reads CASISDWDTIYF. Written as DNA, the CDR3 is TGTGCCAGTATCTCCGACTGGGACACCATATATTTT. The chain recombines TRBV19 with TRBJ1-3; D not certain. The length of the CDR3 is 12 residues. Germline V CDR1 and CDR2: LNHDA, SQIVND (reference sequence). V was shortened by 7 bases and J by 8 bases, with 12 bases between the two germline ends.

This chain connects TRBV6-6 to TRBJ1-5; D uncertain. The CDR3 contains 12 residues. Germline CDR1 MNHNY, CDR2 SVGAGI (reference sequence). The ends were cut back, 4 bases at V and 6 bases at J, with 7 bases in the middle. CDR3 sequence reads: CASSFLAQPQHF. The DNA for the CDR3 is TGTGCCAGCAGTTTCTTGGCTCAGCCCCAGCATTTT.

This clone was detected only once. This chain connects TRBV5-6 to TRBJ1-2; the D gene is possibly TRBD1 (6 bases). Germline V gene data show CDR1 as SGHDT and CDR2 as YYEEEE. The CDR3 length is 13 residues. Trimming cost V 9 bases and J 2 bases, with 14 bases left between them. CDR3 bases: TGTGCCACCACCCCGAGGGGGAACTATGGCTACACCTTC. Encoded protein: CATTPRGNYGYTF. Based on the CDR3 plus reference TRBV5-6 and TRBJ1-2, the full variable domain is DAGVTQSPTHLIKTRGQQVTLRCSPKSGHDTVSWYQQALGQGPQFIFQYYEEEERQRGNFPDRFSGHQFPNYSSELNVNALLLGDSALYLCATTPRGNYGYTFGSGTRLTVV.

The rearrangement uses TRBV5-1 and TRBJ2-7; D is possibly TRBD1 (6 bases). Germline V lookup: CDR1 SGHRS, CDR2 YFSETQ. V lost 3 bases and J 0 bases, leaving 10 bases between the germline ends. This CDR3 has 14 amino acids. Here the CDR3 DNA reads TGCGCCAGCAGCTCAGGGGATCGCTCCTACGAGCAGTACTTC. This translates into CASSSGDRSYEQYF.

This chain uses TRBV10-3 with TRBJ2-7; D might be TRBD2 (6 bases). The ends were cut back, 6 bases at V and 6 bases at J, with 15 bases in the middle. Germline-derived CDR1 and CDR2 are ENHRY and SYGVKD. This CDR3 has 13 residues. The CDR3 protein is CAISLQSGVEQYF. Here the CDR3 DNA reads TGTGCCATCAGCCTACAGTCGGGGGTCGAGCAGTACTTC.

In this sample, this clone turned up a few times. The CDR3 loop reads CASSPPSGAGQPQHF. CDR3 coding DNA: TGTGCCAGCTCACCACCGTCAGGGGCGGGTCAGCCCCAGCATTTT. V gene TRBV18 combines with J gene TRBJ1-5; D is perhaps TRBD1 (6 bases). V was clipped by 0 bases and J by 6 bases, with 12 bases between them. Germline V gene sequence: CDR1 KGHSH, CDR2 LQKENI. This CDR3 has 15 amino acids.

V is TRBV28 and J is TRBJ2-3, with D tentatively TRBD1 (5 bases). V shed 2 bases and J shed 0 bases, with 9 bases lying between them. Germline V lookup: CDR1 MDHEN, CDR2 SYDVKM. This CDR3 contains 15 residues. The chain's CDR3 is CASSLMGQSTDTQYF. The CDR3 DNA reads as TGTGCCAGCAGTTTAATGGGGCAGAGCACAGATACGCAGTATTTT.

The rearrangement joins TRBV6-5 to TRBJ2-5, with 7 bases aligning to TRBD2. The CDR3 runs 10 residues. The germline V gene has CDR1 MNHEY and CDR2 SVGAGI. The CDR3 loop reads CGGGQETQYF. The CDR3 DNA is TGTGGCGGGGGACAAGAGACCCAGTACTTC.

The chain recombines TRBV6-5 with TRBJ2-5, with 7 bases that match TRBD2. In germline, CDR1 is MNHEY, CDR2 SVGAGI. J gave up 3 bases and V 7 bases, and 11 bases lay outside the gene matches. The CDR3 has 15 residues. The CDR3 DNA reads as TGTGCCAGCACCCCTCAGTGGGGGGGGGAAGAGACCCAGTACTTC. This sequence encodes CASTPQWGGEETQYF.

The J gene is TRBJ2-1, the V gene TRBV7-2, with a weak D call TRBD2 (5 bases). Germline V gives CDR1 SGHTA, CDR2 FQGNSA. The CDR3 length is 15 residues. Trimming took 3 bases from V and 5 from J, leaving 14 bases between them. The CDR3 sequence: CASSLESTNNNEQFF. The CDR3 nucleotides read TGTGCCAGCAGCTTGGAATCGACTAACAACAATGAGCAGTTCTTC.

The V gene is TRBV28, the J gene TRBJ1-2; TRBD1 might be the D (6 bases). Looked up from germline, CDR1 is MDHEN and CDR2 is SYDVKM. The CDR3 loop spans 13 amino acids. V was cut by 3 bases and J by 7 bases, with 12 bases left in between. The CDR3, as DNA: TGTGCCAGCAGTTTTGCGGGGGCGCCTGGCTACACCTTC. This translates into CASSFAGAPGYTF.

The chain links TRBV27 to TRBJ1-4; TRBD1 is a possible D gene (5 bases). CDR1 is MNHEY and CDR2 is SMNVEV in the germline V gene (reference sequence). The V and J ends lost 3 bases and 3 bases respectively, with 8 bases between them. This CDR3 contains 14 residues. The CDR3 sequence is CASSLTVANEKLFF. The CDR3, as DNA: TGTGCCAGCAGTTTGACAGTAGCTAATGAAAAACTGTTTTTT.

CDR3 amino acids: CASSTTGHWEKLFF. DNA of the CDR3: TGTGCCAGCAGCACTACGGGACATTGGGAAAAACTGTTTTTT. V usage is TRBV7-3 and J usage is TRBJ1-4; D perhaps matches TRBD1 (6 bases). Germline values: CDR1 SGHTA, CDR2 FQGTGA. This CDR3 has 14 residues. Trimming pared 5 bases from V and 8 bases from J, leaving 15 bases between.

The chain's CDR3 is CASSLARTASGNTIYF. CDR3 sequence (DNA): TGTGCCAGCAGCTTAGCGCGTACAGCCTCTGGAAACACCATATATTTT. The genes are TRBV7-2 and TRBJ1-3; D is uncertain. From germline, CDR1 is SGHTA and CDR2 FQGNSA. CDR3 length equals 16 residues. Trimming left V 0 bases short and J 0 bases short, with 9 bases between.

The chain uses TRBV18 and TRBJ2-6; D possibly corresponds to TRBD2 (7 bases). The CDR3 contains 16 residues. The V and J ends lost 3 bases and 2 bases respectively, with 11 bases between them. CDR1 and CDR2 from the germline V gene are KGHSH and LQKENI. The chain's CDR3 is CASSPPGGAGANVLTF. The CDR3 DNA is TGTGCCAGCTCACCGCCGGGGGGCGCTGGGGCCAACGTCCTGACTTTC.

The CDR3 reads CASSLGLTDTQYF. The CDR3 DNA sequence: TGTGCCAGCAGCTTAGGTCTCACAGATACGCAGTATTTT. The chain employs TRBV11-3 and TRBJ2-3; D uncertain. In germline, CDR1 is SGHNT, CDR2 YENEEA. This CDR3 region has 13 residues. V was pared by 1 base and J by 2 bases, with 4 bases between.

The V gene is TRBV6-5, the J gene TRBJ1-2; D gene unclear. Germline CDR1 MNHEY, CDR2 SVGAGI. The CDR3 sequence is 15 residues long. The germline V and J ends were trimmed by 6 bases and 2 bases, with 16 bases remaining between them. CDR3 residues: CASSPAGVGNYGYTF. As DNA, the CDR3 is TGTGCCAGCAGCCCCGCCGGGGTAGGGAACTATGGCTACACCTTC.